Presented here are 23 T cell receptor beta chains from one specimen sequenced in a study of blood T cells in healthy people across ages (dated by TCRdb to between 2015 and 2016). Receptor libraries were prepared by 5' RACE. TCRdb names Illumina HiSeq 2500 as the instrument used. A second PCR of roughly 7 to 12 cycles was run with a J-beta primer mix and a sample-barcoded 5' primer. Through fastp at Q25 and MiXCR, TCRdb rebuilt clones from the public reads, retaining in-frame beta chains. Entries that share a CDR3 protein sequence are merged under the most common genes and DNA. The sample table lists approximately 690,000 distinct CDR3 sequences, roughly 43% of them with a count of one. Clones ranked in the top ten supply approximately 31% of the sample. The sequenced material came from blood. These receptors were collected from a man older than 75 in good health.

This chain uses TRBV6-6 with TRBJ1-1; D unresolved. From germline, CDR1 is MNHNY and CDR2 SVGAGI (reference sequence). Trimming pared 5 bases from V and 0 bases from J, leaving 16 bases between. CDR3 length: 16 residues. Written as DNA, the CDR3 is TGTGCCAGCAGTCCCCTCGGGGTTAACATGAACACTGAAGCTTTCTTT. This translates into CASSPLGVNMNTEAFF.

This chain links TRBV20-1 with TRBJ2-7; 11 positions agree with TRBD2. The germline V gene has CDR1 DFQATT and CDR2 SNEGSKA (reference sequence). The CDR3 has 17 residues. After removal of 0 bases from V and 3 bases from J, the junction contained 10 bases not matched to a gene. CDR3 DNA: TGCAGTGCTAGAGATCTCCTAGCGGGAGGCTACGGCTACGAGCAGTACTTC. Protein sequence: CSARDLLAGGYGYEQYF.

The chain combines TRBV6-5 with TRBJ2-1; D is perhaps TRBD1 (6 bases). Germline CDR1 is MNHEY and CDR2 is SVGAGI. Trimming left V 2 bases short and J 7 bases short, with 12 bases between. The length of the CDR3 is 14 residues. CDR3 DNA: TGTGCCAGCAGTTACGGGGCAGGGGTAAATGAGCAGTTCTTC. Its protein product is CASSYGAGVNEQFF.

This clonotype occurred a few times. V and J are TRBV4-2 and TRBJ2-5, with 10 positions matching TRBD1. The J call could be wrong; TRBJ2-7 is a better fit for the DNA end. The CDR3 is 15 amino acids. In germline, CDR1 is LGHNA, CDR2 YNFKEQ. CDR3 residues: CASSQLGQGVCEQYF. CDR3 DNA: TGTGCCAGCAGCCAACTCGGACAGGGGGTCTGCGAGCAGTACTTC.

The chain carries TRBV9 and TRBJ2-5; 7 positions agree with TRBD1. Germline V gene sequence: CDR1 SGDLS, CDR2 YYNGEE. The junction had 14 bases not matched to a gene; V was cut back by 4 bases and J by 5 bases. The CDR3 has 16 residues. CDR3: CASSPPDDRVKETQYF. DNA of the CDR3: TGTGCCAGCAGCCCCCCCGATGACAGGGTCAAGGAGACCCAGTACTTC.

The gene calls are TRBV7-9 and TRBJ2-5; 12 bases match TRBD2. Trimming removed 6 bases from V and 5 bases from J; junction bases left unmatched: 10. This CDR3 region has 16 residues. Germline lookup yields CDR1 SEHNR and CDR2 FQNEAQ (reference sequence). The CDR3 loop is CASRPQLAGGQETQYF. In DNA, the CDR3 is TGTGCCAGCAGACCACAGCTAGCGGGGGGGCAGGAGACCCAGTACTTC.

A single count supports this clonotype. At one boundary the junction diverges from the germline segment, which might be a read error. The chain carries TRBV6-2 or TRBV6-3 and TRBJ2-7; 11 bases match TRBD2. CDR3 size: 15 residues. The germline V gene has CDR1 MNHEY and CDR2 SVGEGT. CDR3 nucleotides: TGTGCCAGCAGTGCTCTAGCGGGAGGACACTACGGGCAGTACTTC. Protein sequence: CASSALAGGHYGQYF.

CDR3 bases: TGTGCTAGTGGTTTGGTGGCTACATCGAGCTCCTACAATGAGCAGTACTTC. Its protein product is CASGLVATSSSYNEQYF. This chain links TRBV12-5 with TRBJ2-1; D ambiguous. The closer fit of TRBJ2-7 to the DNA end suggests the J call may be wrong. The germline CDR1 and CDR2 sequences are LGHNT and FRNRAP. This CDR3 spans 17 amino acids.

This chain joins TRBV14 and TRBJ2-1; D may be TRBD1 or TRBD2 (6 bases each). The germline V gene encodes CDR1 SGHDN and CDR2 FVKESK. V lost 2 bases to trimming and J lost 9 bases, with 26 bases between them. The CDR3 runs 18 residues. For the CDR3, the DNA is TGTGCCAGCAGCCAACTCGGGGGCAGGCAAGCGTCCGTCAGTGAGCAGTTCTTC. Translation: CASSQLGGRQASVSEQFF.

The chain employs TRBV4-2 and TRBJ2-3; 12 bases map to TRBD2. Per germline, CDR1 LGHNA and CDR2 YNFKEQ. The CDR3 has 18 amino acids. V was clipped by 0 bases and J by 6 bases; unmatched bases: 10. The CDR3 bases are TGTGCCAGCAGCCAAGACGCCGGGACTAGCGGGTTAGCCGATACGCAGTATTTT. Its translation is CASSQDAGTSGLADTQYF.

The chain links TRBV6-2 or TRBV6-3 to TRBJ1-2; no definite D call. The CDR3 is made up of 13 amino acids. Germline CDR1 is MNHEY and CDR2 is SVGEGT. V lost 4 bases and J 2 bases, leaving 8 bases between the germline ends. The CDR3: CASSFRENYGYTF. CDR3 bases: TGTGCCAGCAGTTTCCGGGAAAACTATGGCTACACCTTC.

This chain joins TRBV10-3 and TRBJ1-4; perhaps TRBD1 as D (6 bases). The ends were cut back, 6 bases at V and 4 bases at J, with 12 bases in the middle. CDR1 and CDR2 (germline): ENHRY, SYGVKD. The CDR3 consists of 14 residues. DNA for the CDR3: TGTGCCATCAGCCCGGACAGCCTTAATGAAAAACTGTTTTTT. It specifies CAISPDSLNEKLFF.

This clonotype was observed a handful of times. The rearrangement joins TRBV7-2 to TRBJ2-5; 7 bases line up with TRBD2. The J segment lost 3 bases and the V segment lost 4 bases, leaving 14 bases of the junction unmatched. The germline V gene encodes CDR1 SGHTA and CDR2 FQGNSA. This CDR3 is built from 17 residues. The CDR3 DNA reads as TGTGCCAGCAGCTCCTTCGGGGTAGCGGGTGTAAAAGAGACCCAGTACTTC. Its translation is CASSSFGVAGVKETQYF. Together with reference TRBV7-2 and TRBJ2-5, the CDR3 gives the full variable domain: GAGVSQSPSNKVTEKGKDVELRCDPISGHTALYWYRQSLGQGLEFLIYFQGNSAPDKSGLPSDRFSAERTGGSVSTLTIQRTQQEDSAVYLCASSSFGVAGVKETQYFGPGTRLLVL.

Points on this clonotype: One end of the junction fails to match germline, which may point to a read error. The chain joins TRBV29-1 to TRBJ2-1, with D possibly TRBD1 on 9 matching bases. There are 16 residues in the CDR3. The germline gives CDR1 SQVTM, CDR2 ANQGSEA. The DNA for the CDR3 is TGCGGCGTTGAACAGGGGGCGAGAAGCGGGAGAAATGAGCAGTTCTTC. It yields the protein CGVEQGARSGRNEQFF.

On this clonotype itself: A read error may produce the germline difference seen at one junction end. The chain is built from TRBV15 and TRBJ1-2, with TRBD1 matching 10 bases. This CDR3 region has 15 residues. From germline, CDR1 is LNHNV and CDR2 YYDKDF (reference sequence). The CDR3: CATSGDRQGAGGYTF. CDR3 nucleotides: TGTGCCACCAGCGGAGATAGACAGGGGGCTGGTGGCTACACCTTC.

This clonotype was seen repeatedly, ten times or more. The DNA of the CDR3 is TGTGCCAGCAGGTTGACAGACAATTCACCCCTCCACTTT. Translation: CASRLTDNSPLHF. This chain uses TRBV4-2 with TRBJ1-6, with D perhaps TRBD1 (5 bases). Germline CDR1 reads LGHNA; CDR2 reads YNFKEQ. The ends were cut back, 6 bases at V and 7 bases at J, with 10 bases in the middle. The CDR3 consists of 13 residues.

V gene TRBV6-5 combines with J gene TRBJ1-2; the D gene is possibly TRBD1 (6 bases). The CDR3 extends over 11 amino acids. Trimming left V 6 bases short and J 10 bases short, with 12 bases between. CDR1 MNHEY and CDR2 SVGAGI come from the germline V gene. The CDR3: CASRNRDDYTF. CDR3 DNA sequence: TGTGCCAGCAGAAACAGGGATGACTACACCTTC.

This clonotype showed up just a few times. The rearrangement uses TRBV20-1 and TRBJ2-1; D remains unclear. The V end was cut by 2 bases, the J end by 0 bases, with 8 bases between. The CDR3 is 14 amino acids. Germline V lookup: CDR1 DFQATT, CDR2 SNEGSKA (reference sequence). The CDR3 protein is CSARQILSYNEQFF. The CDR3 DNA follows: TGCAGTGCTAGACAGATTCTCTCCTACAATGAGCAGTTCTTC.

This clonotype was counted at least ten times. The CDR3 DNA reads TGCAGCGTCCTTCCGGGCCAGGGCGGCACCGGGGAGCTGTTTTTT. Its translation is CSVLPGQGGTGELFF. The chain is built from TRBV29-1 and TRBJ2-2, with a weak D call TRBD1 (5 bases). Germline V CDR1 and CDR2: SQVTM, ANQGSEA. The CDR3 sequence is 15 residues long. Trimming took off 6 bases at V and 4 bases at J, with 18 bases between the two ends.

V and J are TRBV28 and TRBJ2-6; tentatively, D is TRBD2 (6 bases). The V and J ends lost 5 bases and 1 base respectively, with 18 bases between them. The CDR3 totals 18 residues. Germline assignment: CDR1 MDHEN and CDR2 SYDVKM. Here the CDR3 DNA reads TGTGCCAGCAGTACGTTGACTGAGAGCGGGTCTGGGGCCAACGTCCTGACTTTC. The encoded protein is CASSTLTESGSGANVLTF. Looking up the rest from reference TRBV28 and TRBJ2-6 gives the full variable domain: DVKVTQSSRYLVKRTGEKVFLECVQDMDHENMFWYRQDPGLGLRLIYFSYDVKMKEKGDIPEGYSVSREKKERFSLILESASTNQTSMYLCASSTLTESGSGANVLTFGAGSRLTVL.

This rearrangement joins TRBV21-1 to TRBJ2-7; the table names TRBD1, a call not compared with the DNA. TRBV21-1 is annotated as a pseudogene. There are 14 residues in the CDR3. In nucleotides, the CDR3 is TGTGCCAGCAGCAAAGTAGGGACAGTCTTCGAGCAGTACTTC. The encoded protein is CASSKVGTVFEQYF.

This chain links TRBV6-5 with TRBJ1-1, with D tentatively TRBD1 (6 bases). Trimming took 6 bases from V and 10 from J, leaving 15 bases between them. CDR3 length: 12 amino acids. Germline CDR1 MNHEY, CDR2 SVGAGI. CDR3 sequence (DNA): TGTGCCAGCAGAAAAGACAGGTTTGCAGCTTTCTTT. This codes for CASRKDRFAAFF.

This sequence joins TRBV27 and TRBJ1-4; tentative D call: TRBD1 (6 bases). V lost 5 bases, J lost 3 bases, and 13 bases lay in between. This CDR3 contains 15 residues. Per the germline V gene, CDR1 is MNHEY and CDR2 is SMNVEV (reference sequence). The DNA of the CDR3 is TGTGCCAGCAGTCAAAAGGGGGGGGCTAATGAAAAACTGTTTTTT. It is translated as CASSQKGGANEKLFF.